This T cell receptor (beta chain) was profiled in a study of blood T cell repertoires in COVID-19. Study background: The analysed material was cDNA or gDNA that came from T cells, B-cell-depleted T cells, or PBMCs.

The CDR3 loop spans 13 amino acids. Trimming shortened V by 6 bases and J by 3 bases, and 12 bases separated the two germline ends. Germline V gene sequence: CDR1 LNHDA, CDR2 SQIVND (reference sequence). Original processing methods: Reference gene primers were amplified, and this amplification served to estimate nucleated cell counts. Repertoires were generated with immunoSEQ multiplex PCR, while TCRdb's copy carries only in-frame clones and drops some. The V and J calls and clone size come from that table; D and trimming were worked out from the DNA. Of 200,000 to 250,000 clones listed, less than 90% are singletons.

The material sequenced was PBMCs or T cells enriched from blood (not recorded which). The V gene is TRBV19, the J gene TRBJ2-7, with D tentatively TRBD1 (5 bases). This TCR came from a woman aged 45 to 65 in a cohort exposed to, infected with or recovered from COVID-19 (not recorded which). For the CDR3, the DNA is TGTGCCAGTAGCAGGGAAATAGGCTACGAGCAGTACTTC. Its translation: CASSREIGYEQYF.